This section outlines one T cell receptor (beta chain) sequence together with its context. There is no known antigen for this receptor. Its ends do not fully match the called genes, so a read error is possible. The cohort was made up of 666 healthy bone marrow donors. At the time of sampling, all cohort members were nominally healthy, though unrecorded immune exposures were likely present. The donor was CMV seronegative and belonged to the group of 380 or so seronegative cohort members. Each donor provided a peripheral blood sample, and peripheral blood mononuclear cells were used for TCR beta sequencing. The Qiagen DNeasy Blood Extraction Kit was used to extract genomic DNA from the blood cell samples. This sample stems from a study of cytomegalovirus exposure and HLA in healthy donors (TCRdb year 2017). With regard to the full study: An earlier analysis of several hundred of the donors reported approximately 300 Gb of sequence data and 100 million to 120 million unique TCR beta sequences obtained from about 179 million T cells. Of the roughly 400 genotyped donors, about 80% fell in the genetic ancestry cluster associated with self-reported Caucasian donors. Every discovery cohort repertoire had been produced on one sequencing platform. The study aimed to test whether cataloging public T cell receptors could reveal signatures of past pathogen exposure. Rather than using new phenotypic data, the later analysis identified candidate immune exposures from TCR beta sequences and from how often those sequences occurred across donors. An early release that covered about 600 HLA-typed donors contained 300 to 350 gigabases of sequencing data and tens of millions of unique TCR sequences. To predict cytomegalovirus infection status, the study brought together high-throughput TCR immunosequencing, statistical association of individual TCRs with disease status, and machine learning. About five DR-DQ haplotypes were handled as single units for association and clustering because linkage in the cohort was strong. A later genetic analysis took genome-wide SNP genotypes for about three fifths of the 666 donors and used that subset as a discovery cohort. The number of donors typed differed by locus, with about 629-640 for A, B, C, DRB1 and DQB1, roughly 550 for DQA1, nearly 610 for DPA1, and 472 for DPB1. Donor age, sex, ethnicity and CMV serostatus were collected together with the repertoire data. Both class I and class II loci were covered by HLA typing, at four-digit resolution. A separate validation cohort of approximately 120 different subjects was used in addition to the 666-subject first cohort. The study profiled the T cell repertoires of 550 to 700 subjects by immunosequencing and related them to cytomegalovirus serostatus. An earlier analysis of roughly 600 of the donors used high-throughput TCR beta sequencing to judge whether each TCR beta V gene segment behaved as functional or pseudogenic. To study patterns of TCR occurrence, a later analysis re-analyzed previously published TCR beta repertoires from around 670 donors and added high-resolution HLA genotyping. On average, approximately 250,000 unique TCR beta nucleotide sequences were sequenced per donor among fewer than 500 genotyped donors of the cohort, with roughly 20% of those sequences being non-productive. Summary of the overall study and its limitations: HLA typing was unavailable for some donors at each locus, so association tests used only the typed subset. An association between a missense DCLRE1C variant and V-gene and J-gene trimming of TCR beta chains was found in a later genetic analysis and replicated in an independent cohort. A later analysis reported that several top co-occurrence clusters appeared linked to parvovirus B19, influenza, CMV and Epstein-Barr virus. Roughly uniform sequencing depth across donors was assumed in presence/absence analyses, although this assumption may not hold. The only immune exposure information available for the cohort was CMV serostatus. Specific HLA alleles were associated with over 15,000 TCR beta sequences at a false discovery rate of 0.05 in a later analysis. The earlier analysis of nearly 600 of the donors excluded 15 to 20 rarely observed V segments, including chromosome 9 orphons, because counts were too low. The classifier was reported to diagnose cytomegalovirus status with high specificity and sensitivity in both the original cohort and the validation cohort. The authors suggested that the approach could potentially be generalized to other disease states and immunological phenotypes. Correlated functional status among segregating V segments might reflect linkage disequilibrium, but an unknown experimental factor could not be ruled out. This cohort had only TCR beta chains sequenced, and the lack of alpha or paired-chain data limited which features could be detected. Most TCR sequences were observed very rarely across donors, whereas some public TCRs were present in many individuals. In the study, 150 to 200 TCR beta chains were listed as associated with cytomegalovirus. In a later analysis, HLA-associated TCR beta chains showed more clonal expansion and lower generation probabilities than non-associated chains that were equally common. Compared with the approximately 720-donor mean, donors in an Asian-associated ancestry cluster had fewer N-insertions in productive TCRs, according to a later genetic analysis. A group of highly shared sequence variants was considered likely to be a technical artifact of the sequencing pipeline. A few of the identified cytomegalovirus-associated TCR beta chains were confirmed in vitro to be specific for cytomegalovirus antigens. A further reported finding was that TCR beta sequences accurately predicted the HLA-A and HLA-B alleles for most subjects in the first cohort. Broadly in line with IMGT annotations, most TCR beta V segments showed up in productive rearrangements about 90% or about 30% of the time in an earlier analysis of a few hundred of the donors. Assigning TCR associations to individual alleles was difficult when HLA alleles, especially DR and DQ, strongly co-occurred. According to a later analysis, TCR association rates differed among HLA loci, with DRB1 alleles showing the most associated TCRs and HLA-C alleles showing the fewest. The 87-base-pair reads could not distinguish some IMGT-functional V segments, including TRBV6-2 and TRBV6-3, so those segments were excluded. According to a later analysis, most CMV-associated TCR beta chains appeared to be HLA-restricted, and the HLA associations seemed to be driven largely by CMV exposure.

Library generation was performed with the immunoSEQ multiplex PCR assay. The multiplex PCR relied on a mix of 60 forward primers for TCR Vbeta segments and 13 reverse primers for TCR Jbeta segments. Amplification of the CDR3 region of rearranged TCR beta genes was performed with a multiplex PCR assay on genomic DNA. The amplified TCR beta libraries were sequenced on the Illumina HiSeq System as 87-base-pair reads. The paper's data handling went like this. Across the 666 repertoires, a later analysis counted about 81 million unique TCR beta chains, about 10 million of which were shared by at least two donors. Raw reads were error-corrected and collapsed into unique sequences by a nearest-neighbor algorithm in which closely related sequences were merged to remove PCR and sequencing errors. To assign V, D and J gene segments, CDR3 sequences were aligned to IMGT reference sequences. For a sequence to be retained, a match of at least six nucleotides to both a V gene segment and a J gene segment was required. Rearrangements were classified as productive when the CDR3 lacked stop codons and remained in frame with V and J, and all other rearrangements were classified as non-productive. Following IMGT convention, CDR3 was defined as the stretch from the second conserved V-encoded cysteine up to the conserved J-encoded phenylalanine. In an earlier analysis of around 600 of the donors, sequences lacking an unambiguous match to a single V gene segment were excluded. In an earlier analysis of roughly 500 of the donors, V segments were called functional above 56.7% productive rearrangements and were called segregating when the between-donor standard deviation exceeded 5%. A statistical classification framework was built for diagnosing cytomegalovirus status from the catalog of TCR beta chain sequences. A later analysis assigned V and J genes by comparing TCR nucleotide sequences with IMGT/GENE-DB human TR gene sequences. In a later analysis, CDR3 sequences and most-parsimonious VDJ recombination scenarios were assigned using the TCRdist pipeline. In a later analysis, every TCR beta chain was defined by the combination of its CDR3 amino acid sequence and its V-gene family, and reads without a unique V-gene family were dropped. In a later analysis, 450 to 600 highly shared, low-generation-probability nucleotide sequences were removed to address suspected cross-contamination and a sequencing artifact. A later analysis calculated a clonal expansion index for each public chain from normalized within-repertoire ranks of inferred template counts. Generation probabilities in a later analysis came from a VDJ recombination model fitted to out-of-frame rearrangements, and those results were checked against IGoR. In a later analysis, hypergeometric tests were used to score TCR-TCR, TCR-HLA and TCR-CMV co-occurrence, with a repertoire-size bias correction applied to TCR pairs. To estimate false discovery rates, a later analysis permuted the HLA or CMV assignments 20 times. In a later analysis, co-occurring TCRs were grouped using DBSCAN, with TCRdist sequence similarity added in when clustering inside HLA-allele-positive subsets. Repertoires with fewer than 30,000 or more than 120,000 public chains were left out of co-occurrence clustering, as were five repertoires with anomalous nucleotide sharing. Here the immuneACCESS table is served through TCRdb, limited to in-frame sequences with V and J called. Missing clones are a known gap in these copies; in checked studies unresolved V genes cover under half, and the rest lacks a known reason. Clone size and V and J calls were adopted from that table, with D and trimming inferred from the DNA. The sample table lists about 150,000 clones, 60% to 85% of them with a count of one. Under 4% of the sample is held by the ten biggest clonotypes.

Its CDR3 holds 12 amino acids, cysteine through phenylalanine. Just CDR3 DNA is preserved here, 36 bases in frame from base 1. Via the germline V gene (reference sequence), CDR1 is SEHNR and CDR2 FQNEAQ. Recombination linked TRBV7-9 to TRBJ1-5, with no confidently assigned D gene. The TCR originated in a woman between 40 and 55 years old in good health and CMV-seronegative. The specimen was PBMCs. The CDR3 reads as follows: CSSSFPSQPQHF. The nucleotide sequence reads TGTTCCAGCAGCTTCCCGAGCCAGCCCCAGCATTTT.